This T cell receptor beta chain comes out of a study of Ad26.COV2.S vaccination and SARS-CoV-2 variants. Sample treatment: 19 received Ad26.COV2.S at low or high dose, single or two shots; about 5 received placebo; per-sample allocation not given. Specimen acquisition occurred on day 63 following the initial vaccine or placebo injection. Sequencing used immunoSEQ multiplex PCR; TCRdb keeps in-frame clones, though not all of them. Here the sample spans roughly 390,000 clones, roughly nine tenths being singletons. V was shortened by 3 bases and J by 10 bases, with 10 bases between the two germline ends. The CDR3 sequence is 12 residues long.

The origin of this receptor is a person between 18 and 59 years old who received the Ad26.COV2.S COVID-19 vaccine or a placebo. Sequenced here: peripheral blood, sampled in a trial of Ad26.COV2.S vaccine versus placebo. This chain uses TRBV12-3 or TRBV12-4 with TRBJ2-1; no firm D call. CDR3 DNA: TGTGCCAGCAGTTTCCTCCTGAGGGAGCAGTTCTTC. As protein: CASSFLLREQFF.